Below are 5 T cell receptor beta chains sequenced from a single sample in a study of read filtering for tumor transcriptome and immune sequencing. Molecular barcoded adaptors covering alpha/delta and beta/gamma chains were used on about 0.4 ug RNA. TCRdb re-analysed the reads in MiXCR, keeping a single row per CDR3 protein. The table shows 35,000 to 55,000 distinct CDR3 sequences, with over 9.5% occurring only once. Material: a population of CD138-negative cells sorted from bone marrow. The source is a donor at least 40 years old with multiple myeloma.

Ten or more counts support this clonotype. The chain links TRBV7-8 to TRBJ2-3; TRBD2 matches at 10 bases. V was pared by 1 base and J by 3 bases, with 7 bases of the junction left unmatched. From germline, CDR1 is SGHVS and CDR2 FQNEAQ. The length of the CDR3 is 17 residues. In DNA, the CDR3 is TGTGCCAGCAGCTTAGATATCCTAGCGGGAGTTACAGATACGCAGTATTTT. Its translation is CASSLDILAGVTDTQYF.

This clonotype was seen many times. This chain's CDR3 is CSSTTSGSRRSYNEQFF. Written as DNA, the CDR3 is TGCAGCTCCACTACTAGCGGCTCCCGCAGGTCCTACAATGAGCAGTTCTTC. The rearrangement links TRBV29-1 to TRBJ2-1; 8 bases align to TRBD2. This CDR3 comprises 17 residues. V gave up 8 bases and J gave up 1 base; unmatched junction bases: 16. Germline V gene sequence: CDR1 SQVTM, CDR2 ANQGSEA.

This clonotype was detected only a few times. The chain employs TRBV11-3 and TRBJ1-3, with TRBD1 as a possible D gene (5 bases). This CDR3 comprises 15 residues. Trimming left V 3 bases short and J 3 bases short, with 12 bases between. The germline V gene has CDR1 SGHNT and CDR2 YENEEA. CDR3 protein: CASSLSAGVGNTIYF. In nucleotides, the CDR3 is TGTGCCAGCAGCTTGTCAGCGGGGGTTGGAAACACCATATATTTT.

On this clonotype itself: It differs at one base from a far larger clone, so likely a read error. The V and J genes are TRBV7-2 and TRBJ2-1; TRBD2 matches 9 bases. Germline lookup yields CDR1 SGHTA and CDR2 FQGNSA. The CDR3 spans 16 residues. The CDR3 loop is CASSPQQAGGYNERFF. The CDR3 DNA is TGTGCCAGCAGCCCCCAGCAAGCGGGAGGCTACAATGAGCGGTTCTTC. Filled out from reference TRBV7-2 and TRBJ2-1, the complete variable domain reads GAGVSQSPSNKVTEKGKDVELRCDPISGHTALYWYRQSLGQGLEFLIYFQGNSAPDKSGLPSDRFSAERTGGSVSTLTIQRTQQEDSAVYLCASSPQQAGGYNERFFGPGTRLTVL.

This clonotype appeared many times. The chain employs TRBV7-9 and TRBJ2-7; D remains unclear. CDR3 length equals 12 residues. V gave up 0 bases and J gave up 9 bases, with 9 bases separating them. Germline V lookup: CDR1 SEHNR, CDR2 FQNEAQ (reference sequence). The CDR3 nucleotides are TGTGCCAGCAGCTTAGCTGCCGCTTGGCAGTACTTC. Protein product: CASSLAAAWQYF.